This T cell receptor (beta chain) is from a study of patients and donors after allogeneic stem cell transplantation (TCRdb year 2020). From the germline V gene, CDR1 is MNHEY and CDR2 is SVGAGI. The V and J ends are trimmed by 3 bases and 8 bases, leaving 13 bases between them. Including cysteine and phenylalanine, the CDR3 has 13 amino acids. Of all the DNA, just the CDR3 is kept, 39 bases in frame from base 1. Library construction relied on RT-PCR. The sequencer listed for this sample is NextSeq 550. TCRdb reprocessed the public reads (quality trimming at Q25 with fastp, clone calling with MiXCR) and kept in-frame beta chains. Identical CDR3 protein sequences are pooled into one entry, listed with their most common genes and DNA. The sample includes about 960,000 distinct CDR3 sequences, with about a sixth observed a single time. The ten largest clonotypes hold approximately 5.9% of the sample. This clonotype was detected once. It lacks a known antigen. No much larger clonotype is one base removed from it; base qualities were not supplied. On its own, one read is weak support.

The receptor was isolated from a human donor who was either an allogeneic HSCT recipient or a stem cell or donor lymphocyte infusion donor (not recorded which). It is not recorded whose cells these are; they may come from a transplant donor. Sequencing was done on a sample of blood, either unsorted or a sorted T cell fraction (not recorded which). Rearrangement joined TRBV6-5 to TRBJ1-2, and the D gene may be TRBD1, 5 bases matching. CDR3 sequence: CASSYERGSGYTF. The nucleotide sequence reads as follows: TGTGCCAGCAGTTATGAGAGGGGCTCGGGCTACACCTTC.